This TCR beta chain derives from a study of beta chain features in type 1 diabetes. Study in general: Examination spanned over 85,000,000 sorted cells from all samples. Study conclusions and caveats: Equally in patients and controls, shorter templates might have been favored by PCR. Compared with healthy donors, patients appeared to share more similar naive, central memory and regulatory TCRB repertoires. Type 1 diabetes patients showed a moderate but significant shortening of TCRB CDR3s in all four CD4+ subsets.

Expressed TCRB transcripts got sequenced, as all isolated RNA was reverse transcribed. Sequencing of naive, central memory and regulatory T cell samples gave an average of around 3.6 million reads. The repertoire was sequenced with immunoSEQ multiplex PCR; TCRdb's copy has only in-frame clones and lacks some. The sample yields some 150,000 clones, around 9% seen once. Notes on this clone: The target antigen is unknown.

Input material: central memory CD4+ T cells from blood. The sequence was collected from a woman in her twenties or thirties with type 1 diabetes.

The CDR3 DNA is TGTGCCAGCAGCCAAGGTGAAGGTCAGGGGCGCTACGATGGCTACACCTTC. Residues: CASSQGEGQGRYDGYTF. The chain uses TRBV4-2 and TRBJ1-2, with D tentatively TRBD1 (6 bases). The CDR3 contains 17 residues. Trimming removed 1 base at V and 6 bases at J, with 21 bases between. Germline assignment: CDR1 LGHNA and CDR2 YNFKEQ.